This T cell receptor (beta chain) comes out of a study of human T cells and chemical hapten exposure. Overall study: Patients, predominantly female, presented with alopecia areata, totalis or universalis.

Indicated time point: patch test 3, about 24 weeks after DPC sensitization. The treatment is: therapeutic diphenylcyclopropenone sensitization with weekly scalp DPC. Blood draws preceded each patch test application. V was pared by 3 bases and J by 0 bases, with 13 bases between. Germline-derived CDR1 and CDR2 are SGHNT and YYREEE (reference sequence). This CDR3 contains 15 residues. This clonotype was picked up many times. MiXCR, run by TCRdb on the RACE reads, gives a single entry per CDR3 protein. This table has fewer than 80,000 distinct CDR3 sequences, around 10% appearing once. This receptor was obtained from a woman aged 30 to 39 with alopecia areata. Some clones in this sample may be carry-over from other donors' samples. The chain carries TRBV5-4 and TRBJ2-7; D gene uncertain. The source material was whole blood, sampled in connection with sensitization to the hapten diphenylcyclopropenone (DPC). The DNA of the CDR3 is TGTGCCAGCAGCTCCTCCCGAAGGAGCTCCTACGAGCAGTACTTC. Amino acids: CASSSSRRSSYEQYF.